Listed below are T cell receptor beta chains from one sample, sequenced in a study of CXCR3-negative and CXCR3-positive naive CD8 T cells. TCRdb reprocessed the 5' RACE reads, keeping one entry per CDR3 protein, no DNA. The sample has 65,000 to 85,000 distinct CDR3 sequences. The sample consisted of naive CXCR3- CD8+ T cells from blood. The receptors were gathered from a human donor in good health. Some clones in this sample may be carry-over from other donors' samples. CDR3s include the opening cysteine and the closing phenylalanine or tryptophan. Fields, in order: J gene, V gene, CDR3 protein.

J: TRBJ1-2
V: TRBV24-1
CDR3: CATSDMDGANYGYTF

J: TRBJ1-2
V: TRBV6-5
CDR3: CASSFSGDGYTF

J: TRBJ1-3
V: TRBV29-1
CDR3: CSVPGADTIYF

J: TRBJ2-1
V: TRBV7-9
CDR3: CASSHTSGGYNEQFF

J: TRBJ1-6
V: TRBV7-7
CDR3: CASSHARPTGRIGNSPLHF

J: TRBJ2-2
V: TRBV5-1
CDR3: CASGQGTNTGELFF

J: TRBJ2-7
V: TRBV29-1
CDR3: CSVEDMGLAGKSEQYF

J: TRBJ2-2
V: TRBV19
CDR3: CASSIVSSGELFF

J: TRBJ2-1
V: TRBV29-1
CDR3: CSVAGGLYNEQFF

J: TRBJ2-5
V: TRBV6-1
CDR3: CASSVPGGETQYF

J: TRBJ2-1
V: TRBV28
CDR3: CASRLAAYNEQFF

J: TRBJ1-5
V: TRBV6-2/TRBV6-3
CDR3: CASSYSETGGQPQHF

J: TRBJ2-1
V: TRBV29-1
CDR3: CSATEGGFNEQFF

J: TRBJ2-2
V: TRBV7-9
CDR3: CASSDGTFTGELFF

J: TRBJ1-4
V: TRBV20-1
CDR3: CSAGRTAIREKLFF

J: TRBJ2-7
V: TRBV9
CDR3: CASSVASGVVYEQYF

J: TRBJ2-1
V: TRBV20-1
CDR3: CSAASGVFDFSYNEQFF

J: TRBJ1-1
V: TRBV29-1
CDR3: CSVEEKQGHPTEAFF

J: TRBJ2-7
V: TRBV19
CDR3: CASIINGTSGYEQYF

J: TRBJ1-2
V: TRBV29-1
CDR3: CSVREQSGYTF

J: TRBJ2-7
V: TRBV14
CDR3: CASSRGRNYEQYF

J: TRBJ2-2
V: TRBV7-9
CDR3: CASCPWIANTGELFF